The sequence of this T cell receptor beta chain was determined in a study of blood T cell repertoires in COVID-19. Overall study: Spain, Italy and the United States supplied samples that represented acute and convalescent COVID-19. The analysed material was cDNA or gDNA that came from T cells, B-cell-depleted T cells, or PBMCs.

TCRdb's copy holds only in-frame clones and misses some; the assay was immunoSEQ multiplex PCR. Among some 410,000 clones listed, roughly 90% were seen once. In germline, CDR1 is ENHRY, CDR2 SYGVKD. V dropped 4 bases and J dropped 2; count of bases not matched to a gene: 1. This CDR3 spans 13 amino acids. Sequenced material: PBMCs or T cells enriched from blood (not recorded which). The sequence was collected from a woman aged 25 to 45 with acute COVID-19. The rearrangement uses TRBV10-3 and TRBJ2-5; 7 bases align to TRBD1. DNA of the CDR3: TGTGCCATCAGTGTGGGACAGCAAGAGACCCAGTACTTC. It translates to CAISVGQQETQYF.